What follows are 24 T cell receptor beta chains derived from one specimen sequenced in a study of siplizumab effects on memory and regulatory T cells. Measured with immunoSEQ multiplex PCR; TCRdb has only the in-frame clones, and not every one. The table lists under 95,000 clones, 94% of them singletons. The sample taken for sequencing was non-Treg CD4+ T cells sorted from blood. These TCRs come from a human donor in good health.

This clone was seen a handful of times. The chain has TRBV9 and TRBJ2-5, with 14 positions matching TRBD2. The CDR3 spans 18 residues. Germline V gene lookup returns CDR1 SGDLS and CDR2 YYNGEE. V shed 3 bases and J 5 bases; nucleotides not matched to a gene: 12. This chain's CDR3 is CASSAGTSGSGVWETQYF. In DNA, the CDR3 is TGTGCCAGCAGCGCCGGGACTAGCGGGAGTGGGGTCTGGGAGACCCAGTACTTC.

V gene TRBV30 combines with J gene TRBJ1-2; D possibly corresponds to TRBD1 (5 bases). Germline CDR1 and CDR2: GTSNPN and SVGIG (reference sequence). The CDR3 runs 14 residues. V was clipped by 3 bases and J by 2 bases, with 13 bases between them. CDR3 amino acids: CAWSPPRGNYGYTF. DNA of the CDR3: TGTGCCTGGAGCCCTCCCCGGGGGAACTATGGCTACACCTTC.

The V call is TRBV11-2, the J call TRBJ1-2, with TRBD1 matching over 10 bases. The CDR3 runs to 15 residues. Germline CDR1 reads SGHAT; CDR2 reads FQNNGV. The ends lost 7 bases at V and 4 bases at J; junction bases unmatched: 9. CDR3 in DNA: TGTGCCAGCAAAGGGGCGGACAGGGGGACCTATGGCTACACCTTC. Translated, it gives CASKGADRGTYGYTF.

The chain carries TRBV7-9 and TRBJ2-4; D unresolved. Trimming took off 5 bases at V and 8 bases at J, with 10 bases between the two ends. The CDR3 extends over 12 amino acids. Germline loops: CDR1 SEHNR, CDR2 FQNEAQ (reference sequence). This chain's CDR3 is CASSPVGHIQYF. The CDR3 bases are TGTGCCAGCAGCCCAGTCGGTCACATTCAGTACTTC.

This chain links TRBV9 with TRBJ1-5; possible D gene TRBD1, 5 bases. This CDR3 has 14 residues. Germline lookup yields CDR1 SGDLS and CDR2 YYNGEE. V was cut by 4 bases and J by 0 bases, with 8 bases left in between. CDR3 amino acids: CASSTQDSNQPQHF. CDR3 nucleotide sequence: TGTGCCAGCAGCACACAGGATAGCAATCAGCCCCAGCATTTT.

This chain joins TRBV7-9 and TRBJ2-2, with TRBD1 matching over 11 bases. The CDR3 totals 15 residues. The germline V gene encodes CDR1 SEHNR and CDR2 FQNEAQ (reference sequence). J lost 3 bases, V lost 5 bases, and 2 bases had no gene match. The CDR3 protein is CASSEGQGDTGELFF. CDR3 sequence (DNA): TGTGCCAGCAGCGAGGGACAGGGGGACACCGGGGAGCTGTTTTTT.

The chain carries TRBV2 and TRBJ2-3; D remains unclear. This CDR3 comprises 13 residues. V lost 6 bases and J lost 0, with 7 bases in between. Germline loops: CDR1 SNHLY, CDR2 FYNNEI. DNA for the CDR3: TGTGCCAGCAGCCCATTAAGCACAGATACGCAGTATTTT. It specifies CASSPLSTDTQYF.

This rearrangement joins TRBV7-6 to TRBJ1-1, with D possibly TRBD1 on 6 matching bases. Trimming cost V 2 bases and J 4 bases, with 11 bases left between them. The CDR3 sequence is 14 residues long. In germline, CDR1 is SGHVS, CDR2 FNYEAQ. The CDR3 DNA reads TGTGCCAGCAGCTTAAGCGGGGGCGGCACTGAAGCTTTCTTT. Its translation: CASSLSGGGTEAFF.

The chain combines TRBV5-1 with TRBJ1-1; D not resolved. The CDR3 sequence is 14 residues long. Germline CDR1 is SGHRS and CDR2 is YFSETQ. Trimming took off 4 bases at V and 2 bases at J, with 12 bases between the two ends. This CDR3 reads CASSHLRDNTEAFF. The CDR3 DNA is TGCGCCAGCAGCCATCTCCGGGATAACACTGAAGCTTTCTTT.

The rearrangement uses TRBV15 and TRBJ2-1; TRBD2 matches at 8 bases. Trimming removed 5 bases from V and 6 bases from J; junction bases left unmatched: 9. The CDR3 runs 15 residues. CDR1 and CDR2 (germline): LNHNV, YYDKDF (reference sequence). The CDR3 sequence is CATSAGLVGVNEQFF. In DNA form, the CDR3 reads TGTGCCACCAGCGCGGGACTAGTGGGGGTCAATGAGCAGTTCTTC.

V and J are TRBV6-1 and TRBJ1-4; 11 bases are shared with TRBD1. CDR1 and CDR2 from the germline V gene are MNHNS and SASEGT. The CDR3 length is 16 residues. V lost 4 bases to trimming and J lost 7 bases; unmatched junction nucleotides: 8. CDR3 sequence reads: CASSAGTGGSGEKLFF. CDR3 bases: TGTGCCAGCAGTGCCGGGACAGGGGGATCGGGTGAAAAACTGTTTTTT.

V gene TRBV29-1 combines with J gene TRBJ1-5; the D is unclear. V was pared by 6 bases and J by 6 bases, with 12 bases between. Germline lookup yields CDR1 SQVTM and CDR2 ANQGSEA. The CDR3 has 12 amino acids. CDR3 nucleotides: TGCAGCGTGCGGGTGAGTGGTCAGCCCCAGCATTTT. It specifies CSVRVSGQPQHF.

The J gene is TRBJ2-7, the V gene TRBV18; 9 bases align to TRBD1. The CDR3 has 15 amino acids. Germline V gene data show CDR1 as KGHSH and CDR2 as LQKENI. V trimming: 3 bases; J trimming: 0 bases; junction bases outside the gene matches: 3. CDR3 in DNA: TGTGCCAGCTCACCCGGGACAGGGAACTCCTACGAGCAGTACTTC. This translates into CASSPGTGNSYEQYF.

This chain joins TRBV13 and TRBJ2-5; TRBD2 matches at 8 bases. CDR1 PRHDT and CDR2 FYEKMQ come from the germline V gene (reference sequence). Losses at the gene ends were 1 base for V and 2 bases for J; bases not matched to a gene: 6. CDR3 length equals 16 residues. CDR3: CASSLVVTSEQETQYF. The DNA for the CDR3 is TGTGCCAGCAGCTTAGTAGTGACTAGCGAACAAGAGACCCAGTACTTC.

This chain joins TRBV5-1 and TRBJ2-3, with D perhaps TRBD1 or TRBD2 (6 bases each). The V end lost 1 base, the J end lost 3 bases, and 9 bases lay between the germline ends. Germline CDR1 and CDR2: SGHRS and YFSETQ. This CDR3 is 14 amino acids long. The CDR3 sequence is CASSLRGATDTQYF. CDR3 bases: TGCGCCAGCAGCTTGAGGGGGGCAACAGATACGCAGTATTTT.

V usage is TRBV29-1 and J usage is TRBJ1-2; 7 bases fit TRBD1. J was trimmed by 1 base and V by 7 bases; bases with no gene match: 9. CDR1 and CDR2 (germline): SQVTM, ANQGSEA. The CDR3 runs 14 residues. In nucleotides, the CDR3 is TGCAGCGCGAGCCGGGACAGCCTTAACTATGGCTACACCTTC. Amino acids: CSASRDSLNYGYTF.

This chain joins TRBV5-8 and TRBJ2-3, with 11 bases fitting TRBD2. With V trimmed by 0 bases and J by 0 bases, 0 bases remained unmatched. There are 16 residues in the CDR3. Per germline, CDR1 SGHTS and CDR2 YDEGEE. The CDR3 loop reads CASSLGTSGSTDTQYF. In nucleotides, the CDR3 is TGTGCCAGCAGCTTGGGGACTAGCGGGAGCACAGATACGCAGTATTTT.

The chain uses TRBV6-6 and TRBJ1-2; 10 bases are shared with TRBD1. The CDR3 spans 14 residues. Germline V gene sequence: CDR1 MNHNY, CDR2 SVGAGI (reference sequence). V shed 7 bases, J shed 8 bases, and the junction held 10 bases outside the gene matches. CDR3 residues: CASKESGTGDGYTF. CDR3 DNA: TGTGCCAGCAAGGAATCAGGGACAGGGGACGGCTACACCTTC.

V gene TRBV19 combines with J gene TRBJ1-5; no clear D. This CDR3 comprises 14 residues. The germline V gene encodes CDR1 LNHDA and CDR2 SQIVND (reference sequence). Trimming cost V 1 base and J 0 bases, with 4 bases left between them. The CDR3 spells CASSIAGSNQPQHF. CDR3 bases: TGTGCCAGTAGTATAGCAGGTAGCAATCAGCCCCAGCATTTT.

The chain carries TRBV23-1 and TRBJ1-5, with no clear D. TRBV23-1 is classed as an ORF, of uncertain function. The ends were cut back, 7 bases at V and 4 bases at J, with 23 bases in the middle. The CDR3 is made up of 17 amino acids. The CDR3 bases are TGCGCCAGCACATTTTTCTCTATCGGGGTTCGGAATCAGCCCCAGCATTTT. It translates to CASTFFSIGVRNQPQHF.

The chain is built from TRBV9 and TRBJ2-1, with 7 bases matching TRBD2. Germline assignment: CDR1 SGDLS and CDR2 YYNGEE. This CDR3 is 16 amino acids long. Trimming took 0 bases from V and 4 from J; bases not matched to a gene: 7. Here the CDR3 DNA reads TGTGCCAGCAGCGTAGGGGGTGGGAGGGTTTACAATGAGCAGTTCTTC. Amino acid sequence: CASSVGGGRVYNEQFF.

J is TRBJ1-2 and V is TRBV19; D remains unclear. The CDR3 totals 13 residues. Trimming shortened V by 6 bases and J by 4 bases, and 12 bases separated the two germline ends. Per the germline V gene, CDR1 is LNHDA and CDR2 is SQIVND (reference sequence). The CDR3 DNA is TGTGCCAGTAGCCCACGGGGAATCTATGGCTACACCTTC. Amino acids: CASSPRGIYGYTF.

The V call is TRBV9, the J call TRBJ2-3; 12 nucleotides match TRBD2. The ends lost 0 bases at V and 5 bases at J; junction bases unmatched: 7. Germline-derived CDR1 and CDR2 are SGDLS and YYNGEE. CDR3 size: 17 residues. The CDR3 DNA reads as TGTGCCAGCAGCGTAGATCCTAGCGGGGGGGCTTTAGATACGCAGTATTTT. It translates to CASSVDPSGGALDTQYF.

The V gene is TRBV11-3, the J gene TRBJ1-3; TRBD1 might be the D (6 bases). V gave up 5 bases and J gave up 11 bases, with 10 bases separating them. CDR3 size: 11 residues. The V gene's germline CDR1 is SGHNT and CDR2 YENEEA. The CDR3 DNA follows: TGTGCCAGCAGCCACGGGGGGCCCATATATTTT. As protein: CASSHGGPIYF.